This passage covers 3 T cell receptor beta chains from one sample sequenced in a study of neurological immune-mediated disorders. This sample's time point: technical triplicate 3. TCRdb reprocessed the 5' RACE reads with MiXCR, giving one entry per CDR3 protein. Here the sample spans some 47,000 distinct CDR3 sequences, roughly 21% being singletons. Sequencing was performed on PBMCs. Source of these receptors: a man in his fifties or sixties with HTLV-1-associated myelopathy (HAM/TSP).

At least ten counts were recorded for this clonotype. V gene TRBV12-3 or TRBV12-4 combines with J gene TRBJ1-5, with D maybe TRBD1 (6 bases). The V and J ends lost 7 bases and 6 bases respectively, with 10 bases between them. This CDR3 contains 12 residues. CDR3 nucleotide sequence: TGTGCCAGCAAGGGGGATGCTCAGCCCCAGCATTTT. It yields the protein CASKGDAQPQHF.

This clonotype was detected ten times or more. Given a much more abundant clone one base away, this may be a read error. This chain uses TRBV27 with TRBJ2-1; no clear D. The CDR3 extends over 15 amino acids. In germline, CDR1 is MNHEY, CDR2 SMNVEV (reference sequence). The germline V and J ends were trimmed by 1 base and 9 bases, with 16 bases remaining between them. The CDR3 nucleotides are TGTGCCAGCAGTTTATTGGGTGCCGGACCGCTTGAGCAGTTCTTC. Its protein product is CASSLLGAGPLEQFF.

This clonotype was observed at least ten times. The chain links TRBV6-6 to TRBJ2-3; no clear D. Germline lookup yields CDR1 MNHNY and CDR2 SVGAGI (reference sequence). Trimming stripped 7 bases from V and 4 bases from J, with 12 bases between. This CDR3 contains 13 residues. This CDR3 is CASTQVNSDTQYF. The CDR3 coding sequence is TGTGCCAGCACCCAGGTGAATTCAGATACGCAGTATTTT.